Presented here are 22 T cell receptor beta chains from one specimen sequenced in a study of T cell repertoires in cytomegalovirus infection. MiXCR, run by TCRdb on the reads, gives a single entry per CDR3 protein. The data show under 300,000 distinct CDR3 sequences, with roughly 21% seen just once and roughly 20% held by the top ten. No antigen has been identified for these receptors. This specimen consisted of cultured PBMCs, obtained from culture after CMV antigen stimulation. The receptors were sampled from a human donor in good health (CMV status not recorded). Some clones in this sample may be carry-over from other donors' samples.

This clonotype has just a few counts. J is TRBJ1-2 and V is TRBV25-1; TRBD1 might be the D (5 bases). The V gene lost 3 bases and the J gene lost 8 bases, with 13 bases spanning the gap. Germline V gene sequence: CDR1 MGHDK, CDR2 SYGVNS. The CDR3 is 13 residues long. CDR3 protein: CASSEGRVDGYTF. CDR3 coding DNA: TGTGCCAGCAGTGAGGGCAGGGTCGACGGCTACACCTTC.

This clonotype was seen at least ten times. This sequence joins TRBV7-2 and TRBJ1-3, with no clear D. Germline values: CDR1 SGHTA, CDR2 FQGNSA. V lost 5 bases and J 4 bases, leaving 9 bases between the germline ends. CDR3 length: 13 amino acids. In DNA form, the CDR3 reads TGTGCCAGCAGCCCTACATGGGGAAACACCATATATTTT. It translates to CASSPTWGNTIYF.

V gene TRBV20-1 combines with J gene TRBJ1-5; D unclear. CDR3 length: 15 amino acids. V lost 0 bases and J 0 bases, leaving 9 bases between the germline ends. CDR1 is DFQATT and CDR2 is SNEGSKA in the germline V gene (reference sequence). The chain's CDR3 is CSARDRKTSNQPQHF. The DNA of the CDR3 is TGCAGTGCTAGAGATCGTAAGACTAGCAATCAGCCCCAGCATTTT.

This clonotype was recorded a few times. The chain combines TRBV2 with TRBJ2-7; 8 bases match TRBD1. There are 15 residues in the CDR3. Per germline, CDR1 SNHLY and CDR2 FYNNEI. Germline trimming cut 6 bases from V and 3 bases from J; bases unmatched to any gene: 10. The CDR3 DNA sequence: TGTGCCAGCAGAACCTTGGACAGGGAACACTACGAGCAGTACTTC. It specifies CASRTLDREHYEQYF.

This clonotype was seen more than once but under ten times. This sequence joins TRBV7-4 and TRBJ1-3; D remains unclear. V was shortened by 5 bases and J by 2 bases, with 7 bases between the two germline ends. CDR3 length: 13 residues. Looked up from germline, CDR1 is SGHVT and CDR2 is SQSDAQ. The CDR3 nucleotides read TGTGCCAGCAGCCCAGAAGCTGGAAACACCATATATTTT. Protein sequence: CASSPEAGNTIYF.

This clonotype was observed many times. CDR3 sequence reads: CASSLGTGWTEAFF. In DNA form, the CDR3 reads TGTGCCAGCAGCTTAGGGACAGGGTGGACTGAAGCTTTCTTT. The chain couples TRBV7-2 to TRBJ1-1, with 8 bases aligning to TRBD1. Looked up from germline, CDR1 is SGHTA and CDR2 is FQGNSA. Losses at the gene ends were 1 base for V and 5 bases for J; bases not matched to a gene: 3. The length of the CDR3 is 14 residues. Filled out from reference TRBV7-2 and TRBJ1-1, the complete variable domain reads GAGVSQSPSNKVTEKGKDVELRCDPISGHTALYWYRQSLGQGLEFLIYFQGNSAPDKSGLPSDRFSAERTGGSVSTLTIQRTQQEDSAVYLCASSLGTGWTEAFFGQGTRLTVV.

This clonotype was counted between two and nine times. The chain joins TRBV2 to TRBJ2-7, with D perhaps assigned TRBD1 or TRBD2 (6 bases each). Per the germline V gene, CDR1 is SNHLY and CDR2 is FYNNEI. CDR3 length: 16 amino acids. V lost 2 bases and J 6 bases, leaving 20 bases between the germline ends. CDR3 region: CASSESLASTGAEQYF. CDR3 nucleotide sequence: TGTGCCAGCAGTGAATCCCTAGCGTCGACGGGGGCCGAGCAGTACTTC.

This clonotype was recorded many times. The genes are TRBV7-2 and TRBJ2-7, with TRBD1 identical over 8 bases. After removal of 5 bases from V and 3 bases from J, the junction contained 9 bases not matched to a gene. CDR1 is SGHTA and CDR2 is FQGNSA in the germline V gene. This CDR3 has 15 residues. The CDR3 spells CASSTRQGPHYEQYF. Here the CDR3 DNA reads TGTGCCAGCAGCACCCGACAGGGGCCCCACTACGAGCAGTACTTC.

This clonotype came up a few times. V gene TRBV4-3 combines with J gene TRBJ2-1; possibly TRBD2 for D (5 bases). V was trimmed by 1 base and J by 6 bases, leaving 19 bases between them. This CDR3 is built from 17 residues. Germline loops: CDR1 LGHNA, CDR2 YSLEER. CDR3 sequence reads: CASSQAPWTERANEQFF. The CDR3 region has the DNA TGCGCCAGCAGCCAAGCGCCCTGGACGGAGAGGGCCAATGAGCAGTTCTTC.

This clonotype came up many times. The chain recombines TRBV7-2 with TRBJ2-7; the D is unclear. This CDR3 region has 11 residues. CDR1 SGHTA and CDR2 FQGNSA come from the germline V gene. Between the trimmed V and J ends, which lost 3 bases and 10 bases, there was a span of 10 bases. The CDR3 DNA follows: TGTGCCAGCAGCTTGGCCGGGCCTCAGTACTTC. It specifies CASSLAGPQYF.

The chain uses TRBV20-1 and TRBJ1-3; D is unresolved. This CDR3 region has 12 residues. V lost 3 bases and J 4 bases, leaving 7 bases between the germline ends. CDR1 and CDR2 (germline): DFQATT, SNEGSKA (reference sequence). The CDR3 region is CSASGYGNTIYF. The CDR3 DNA sequence: TGCAGTGCTAGTGGGTACGGAAACACCATATATTTT.

This chain uses TRBV29-1 with TRBJ1-2; perhaps TRBD1 as D (5 bases). The V gene lost 2 bases and the J gene lost 1 base, with 8 bases spanning the gap. CDR1 is SQVTM, CDR2 ANQGSEA, per germline. The CDR3 is 13 amino acids. CDR3 in amino acids: CSVESTVNYGYTF. The CDR3 DNA reads TGCAGCGTTGAATCGACAGTTAACTATGGCTACACCTTC.

This chain joins TRBV20-1 and TRBJ2-1; D gene ambiguous. Trimming left V 1 base short and J 5 bases short, with 12 bases between. The CDR3 is 14 residues long. Germline CDR1 DFQATT, CDR2 SNEGSKA (reference sequence). In DNA form, the CDR3 reads TGCAGTGCTAGAGTCCCCCACACACACAATGAGCAGTTCTTC. Its translation: CSARVPHTHNEQFF.

This clonotype was counted ten times or more. This chain links TRBV12-3 or TRBV12-4 with TRBJ1-2, with D possibly being TRBD1 (6 bases). The CDR3 covers 14 residues. Trimming cost V 7 bases and J 0 bases, with 12 bases left between them. The CDR3 DNA sequence: TGTGCCAGCAATGACAGGAGCACTAACTATGGCTACACCTTC. Its protein is CASNDRSTNYGYTF.

The J gene is TRBJ2-7, the V gene TRBV6-2 or TRBV6-3; D is possibly TRBD2 (5 bases). V shed 8 bases and J shed 6 bases, with 11 bases lying between them. The germline V gene encodes CDR1 MNHEY and CDR2 SVGEGT. The CDR3 is made up of 11 amino acids. The CDR3: CASGLAGEQYV. The CDR3 DNA is TGTGCCAGCGGGCTAGCCGGCGAGCAGTACGTC.

This clonotype was recorded at least ten times. The DNA for the CDR3 is TGTGCCAGCAGCTTAAAGGACACTGAAGCTTTCTTT. Protein product: CASSLKDTEAFF. This chain connects TRBV7-9 to TRBJ1-1; the D is unclear. The CDR3 consists of 12 residues. Germline loops: CDR1 SEHNR, CDR2 FQNEAQ (reference sequence). The ends were cut back, 2 bases at V and 3 bases at J, with 4 bases in the middle. The whole variable domain, filled in from reference TRBV7-9 and TRBJ1-1, reads DTGVSQNPRHKITKRGQNVTFRCDPISEHNRLYWYRQTLGQGPEFLTYFQNEAQLEKSRLLSDRFSAERPKGSFSTLEIQRTEQGDSAMYLCASSLKDTEAFFGQGTRLTVV.

This clonotype showed up many times. The CDR3 protein is CASSSGQFSGNTIYF. CDR3 in DNA: TGTGCCAGCAGTTCGGGACAGTTCTCTGGAAACACCATATATTTT. The chain links TRBV12-3 or TRBV12-4 to TRBJ1-3; 7 bases map to TRBD1. This CDR3 region has 15 residues. The ends lost 4 bases at V and 0 bases at J; junction bases unmatched: 3.

The V gene is TRBV7-2, the J gene TRBJ2-7; perhaps TRBD2 as D (7 bases). Germline V gives CDR1 SGHTA, CDR2 FQGNSA. The CDR3 consists of 14 residues. V was cut by 8 bases and J by 5 bases, with 19 bases left in between. Here the CDR3 DNA reads TGTGCCAGCGCCCTCTGGGGGGGGCTCAACGAGCAGTACTTC. This sequence encodes CASALWGGLNEQYF.

This clonotype was counted a single time. An end of the junction does not agree with germline; a read error may underlie this. The chain couples TRBV24-1 to TRBJ2-5; perhaps TRBD1 as D (6 bases). Looked up from germline, CDR1 is KGHDR and CDR2 is SFDVKD. This CDR3 is built from 15 residues. CDR3 sequence: CATSEPQGPGETRYF. CDR3 DNA: TGTGCCACCAGTGAGCCTCAGGGGCCGGGCGAGACCCGGTACTTC.

This clonotype has only a few counts. The rearrangement uses TRBV27 and TRBJ2-1; 11 bases map to TRBD2. This CDR3 comprises 14 residues. The junction had 4 bases not matched to a gene; V was cut back by 4 bases and J by 8 bases. CDR1 is MNHEY, CDR2 SMNVEV, per germline (reference sequence). CDR3 loop: CASSSRLAGYEQFF. The CDR3 bases are TGTGCCAGCAGTTCACGACTAGCGGGATATGAGCAGTTCTTC.

This chain links TRBV7-6 with TRBJ1-4; D gene ambiguous. The CDR3 length is 15 residues. Germline V gene sequence: CDR1 SGHVS, CDR2 FNYEAQ. The V end was cut by 5 bases, the J end by 0 bases, with 10 bases between. The CDR3 nucleotides read TGTGCCAGCAGCCGTAGTGTTGCAACTAATGAAAAACTGTTTTTT. Residues: CASSRSVATNEKLFF.

This clonotype was counted many times. The rearrangement uses TRBV19 and TRBJ2-1; the match to TRBD2 covers 8 bases. In germline, CDR1 is LNHDA, CDR2 SQIVND (reference sequence). V shed 5 bases, J shed 5 bases, and the junction held 8 bases outside the gene matches. The CDR3 has 15 amino acids. CDR3 coding DNA: TGTGCCAGTAGTCGGGGGTTAGCGGGAAACAATGAGCAGTTCTTC. It translates to CASSRGLAGNNEQFF.